This T cell receptor beta chain emerged from a study of T-cell reconstitution after alpha-beta-depleted transplantation in children. Overall study findings and caveats: Several hundred graft clones that had expanded were reportedly the source of alpha-beta T cells about two months after transplant.

Library preparation (for TCRbeta) was performed with unique molecular identifiers. TCRdb reanalysed the PCR reads using MiXCR and keeps one entry per CDR3 protein. The sample records 90,000 to 100,000 distinct CDR3 sequences, about a quarter being singletons. In germline, CDR1 is SQVTM, CDR2 ANQGSEA. The CDR3 is 18 residues long. After removal of 1 base from V and 0 bases from J, the junction contained 10 bases not matched to a gene. Regarding this clonotype: The antigen remains unidentified.

This sequence was found in a boy aged 2 to 9 with acute lymphoblastic leukemia, due to receive a stem cell transplant. This specimen consisted of PBMCs, obtained before TCRalphabeta/CD19-depleted stem cell transplant. J is TRBJ2-2 and V is TRBV29-1; 8 bases agree with TRBD2. The CDR3 region has the DNA TGCAGCGTTGAAGGGGCTTTGGCGGGGGGCGCGAACACCGGGGAGCTGTTTTTT. Protein sequence: CSVEGALAGGANTGELFF.